There are a few counts of the clone carrying this T cell receptor (beta chain). Next came a second PCR, run for about 7 to 11 cycles, which used a sample-barcoded 5' primer along with a J-beta primer mix. TCRdb reprocessed the 5' RACE reads with MiXCR, giving one entry per CDR3 protein. The table shows roughly 1.7 million distinct CDR3 sequences, with roughly 30% occurring only once. Germline V CDR1 and CDR2: MNHEY, SVGAGI. CDR3 size: 14 residues. Trimming cost V 7 bases and J 2 bases; bases outside gene matches: 6. This sample was taken from a study of blood T cells in healthy people across ages. Sequenced material: blood. V and J are TRBV6-5 and TRBJ2-3; TRBD1 aligns across 7 bases. This receptor was identified in a woman in her twenties or thirties in good health. CDR3 nucleotides: TGTGCCAGCACCCCGACAGGGAACACAGATACGCAGTATTTT. As protein: CASTPTGNTDTQYF.